This T cell receptor (beta chain) is from a study of cytomegalovirus exposure and HLA in healthy donors. The study, taken as a whole, reports: In a later analysis, V- and J-gene trimming of beta chains associated with a DCLRE1C missense variant, replicated independently. Most TCR sequences were rare, but some public TCRs occurred in many donors.

Worth noting for this clone: Its antigen is not known.

Germline V gene lookup returns CDR1 MGHRA and CDR2 YSYEKL. Between the trimmed V and J ends, which lost 4 bases and 2 bases, there was a span of 12 bases. CDR3 size: 15 residues. Primers: 60 Vbeta forward and 13 Jbeta reverse. Some clones are missing from TCRdb's copy, which holds only in-frame ones; the method was immunoSEQ multiplex PCR. Of over 85,000 clones listed, around 73% are singletons. J is TRBJ2-1 and V is TRBV4-1; D gene unclear. The sequenced material came from PBMCs. The TCR was taken from a female donor in good health and CMV-seronegative. This CDR3 reads CASSRYSRAYNEQFF. DNA for the CDR3: TGCGCCAGCAGCCGATACTCACGCGCCTACAATGAGCAGTTCTTC.